This T cell receptor (beta chain) was sequenced during a study of control samples from healthy donors and cancer patients. Germline V gene sequence: CDR1 MNHEY, CDR2 SVGEGT. V lost 3 bases and J 4 bases, leaving 13 bases between the germline ends. The CDR3 has 15 residues. TCRdb's table, derived via immunoSEQ multiplex PCR, lists solely in-frame clones and lacks some. The table lists around 120,000 clones, roughly 93% of them singletons. The TCR sequence derives from a man aged 25-45 years in good health. This chain uses TRBV6-2 or TRBV6-3 with TRBJ2-1; D is perhaps TRBD1 (5 bases). Sequencing used blood. CDR3 nucleotide sequence: TGTGCCAGCAGTTATGGCGCTAGACAGTACAATGAGCAGTTCTTC. It translates to CASSYGARQYNEQFF.